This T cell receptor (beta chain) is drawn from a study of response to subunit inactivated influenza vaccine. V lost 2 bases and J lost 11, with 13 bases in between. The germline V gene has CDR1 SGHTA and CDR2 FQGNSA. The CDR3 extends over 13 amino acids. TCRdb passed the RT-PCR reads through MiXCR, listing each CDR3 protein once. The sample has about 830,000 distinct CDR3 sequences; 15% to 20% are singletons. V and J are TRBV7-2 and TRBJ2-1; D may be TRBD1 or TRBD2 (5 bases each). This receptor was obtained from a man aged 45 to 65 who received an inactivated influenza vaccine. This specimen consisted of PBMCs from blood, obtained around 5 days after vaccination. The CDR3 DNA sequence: TGTGCCAGCAGCTTAATTCTGGGACGTAAGCAGTTCTTC. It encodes CASSLILGRKQFF.